This TCR beta chain was captured by sequencing in a study of technical replicates of blood from several donors. Germline trimming cut 4 bases from V and 2 bases from J; bases unmatched to any gene: 14. Per the germline V gene, CDR1 is MGHRA and CDR2 is YSYEKL. The CDR3 loop spans 18 amino acids. This table comes from immunoSEQ multiplex PCR, and its TCRdb copy is limited to in-frame clones, with some not included. The sample yields tens of thousands of clones, about 93% seen once. V and J are TRBV4-1 and TRBJ2-5, with 9 nucleotides matching TRBD1. Source material: T cells isolated from PBMCs. The TCR comes from a human donor in good health. CDR3 in amino acids: CASSRPPEGQGYQETQYF. The CDR3 DNA reads as TGCGCCAGCAGCCGACCCCCCGAGGGACAGGGATATCAAGAGACCCAGTACTTC.